This T cell receptor beta chain was captured in a study of identical twins. From the 5' RACE reads, TCRdb called clonotypes with MiXCR, one entry per CDR3 protein. Of around 1.7 million distinct CDR3 sequences listed, 25% to 35% were seen once; the top ten hold less than 0.35%. Findings of the study overall: Findings came from cross-sectional statistics, without long-term follow-up of donors.

Turning to this clonotype: The antigen is unknown.

Trimming shortened V by 1 base and J by 5 bases, and 12 bases separated the two germline ends. The germline CDR1 and CDR2 sequences are SGHRS and YFSETQ. This CDR3 contains 14 residues. Among all donors, each was a healthy Caucasian. V and J are TRBV5-1 and TRBJ2-5; D is tentatively TRBD1 or TRBD2 (5 bases each). This receptor was identified in a newborn girl in good health. Sequencing input: cord blood. The CDR3 reads CASSLSLGVETQYF. CDR3 in DNA: TGCGCCAGCAGCTTGAGCCTGGGGGTGGAGACCCAGTACTTC.